Presented here are 20 T cell receptor beta chains from one specimen sequenced in a study of cytomegalovirus exposure and HLA in healthy donors (dated by TCRdb to 2016 to 2017). Library preparation employed the immunoSEQ multiplex PCR assay. For the multiplex PCR, a mixture combining 60 forward primers for TCR Vbeta segments and 13 reverse primers for TCR Jbeta segments was used. Drawn from immuneACCESS, this table holds only the in-frame rearrangements with V and J called that TCRdb kept. Clones are partly lost; checked studies trace under half to an unresolved V gene and leave the rest unexplained. The sample yields tens of thousands of clones; 80% to 90% were counted once. In total, the top ten clones hold around 10% of the sample. The sample taken for sequencing was PBMCs. These receptors were taken from a woman in her twenties or thirties in good health and CMV-seropositive.

The chain recombines TRBV10-2 with TRBJ1-1; D is unresolved. The germline CDR1 and CDR2 sequences are WSHSY and SAAADI. The germline V and J ends were trimmed by 7 bases and 3 bases, with 12 bases remaining between them. The CDR3 is 13 residues long. Here the CDR3 reads CASTPRRDTEAFF. The CDR3 DNA reads TGCGCCAGCACCCCCAGGCGGGACACTGAAGCTTTCTTT.

The chain recombines TRBV5-4 with TRBJ1-2; D unclear. The CDR3 has 15 residues. V lost 4 bases to trimming and J lost 6 bases, with 19 bases between them. Germline values: CDR1 SGHNT, CDR2 YYREEE (reference sequence). The CDR3 loop reads CASSLLLSQKDGYTF. CDR3 DNA sequence: TGTGCCAGCAGCCTGCTGTTGTCACAGAAAGATGGCTACACCTTC.

CDR3 DNA: TGTGCCAGCAGCCCAGGACTAGCGGGGAGGACAGATACGCAGTATTTT. Amino acid sequence: CASSPGLAGRTDTQYF. The V and J genes are TRBV9 and TRBJ2-3; TRBD2 matches at 12 bases. Germline lookup yields CDR1 SGDLS and CDR2 YYNGEE. This CDR3 has 16 residues. The V segment lost 4 bases and the J segment 3 bases; nucleotides outside the gene matches: 6.

This rearrangement joins TRBV19 to TRBJ2-1; 11 bases align to TRBD2. Germline V CDR1 and CDR2: LNHDA, SQIVND (reference sequence). V trimming: 6 bases; J trimming: 3 bases; junction bases outside the gene matches: 7. The CDR3 spans 16 residues. The CDR3 sequence: CASRPTSGTRYNEQFF. In DNA form, the CDR3 reads TGTGCCAGTAGGCCGACTAGCGGGACCCGCTACAATGAGCAGTTCTTC.

The chain joins TRBV19 to TRBJ1-2, with a tentative D call TRBD1 (6 bases). The CDR3 is made up of 19 amino acids. V shed 3 bases and J shed 7 bases, with 30 bases lying between them. Looked up from germline, CDR1 is LNHDA and CDR2 is SQIVND (reference sequence). CDR3 sequence (DNA): TGTGCCAGTAGTATTTTTGAGGCGGACAGACGACTTGATATCTTTGGCTACACCTTC. Encoded protein: CASSIFEADRRLDIFGYTF. The full variable domain, its missing parts supplied by reference TRBV19 and TRBJ1-2, is DGGITQSPKYLFRKEGQNVTLSCEQNLNHDAMYWYRQDPGQGLRLIYYSQIVNDFQKGDIAEGYSVSREKKESFPLTVTSAQKNPTAFYLCASSIFEADRRLDIFGYTFGSGTRLTVV.

V and J are TRBV19 and TRBJ1-4; no clear D gene. Germline V CDR1 and CDR2: LNHDA, SQIVND (reference sequence). This CDR3 contains 14 residues. The V end lost 6 bases, the J end lost 2 bases, and 10 bases lay between the germline ends. The DNA for the CDR3 is TGTGCCAGTAGCTTACAGATGACTAATGAAAAACTGTTTTTT. Amino acids: CASSLQMTNEKLFF.

V gene TRBV5-1 combines with J gene TRBJ1-1; a weak D match, TRBD1 (5 bases). V was shortened by 1 base and J by 1 base, with 8 bases between the two germline ends. CDR1 SGHRS and CDR2 YFSETQ come from the germline V gene. The CDR3 loop spans 14 amino acids. The CDR3 spells CASSLNGQNTEAFF. The DNA of the CDR3 is TGCGCCAGCAGCTTGAACGGACAGAACACTGAAGCTTTCTTT.

CDR3: CASRRNRGAKETQYF. CDR3 bases: TGTGCCAGCAGACGGAACAGGGGAGCCAAAGAGACCCAGTACTTC. The chain employs TRBV27 and TRBJ2-5, with 7 bases that match TRBD1. The CDR3 is made up of 15 amino acids. The germline CDR1 and CDR2 sequences are MNHEY and SMNVEV (reference sequence). With 6 bases clipped from V and 3 bases from J, the junction kept 10 bases outside the gene matches.

In this sample, this clone turned up once. The chain has TRBV5-1 and TRBJ2-7; TRBD2 agrees at 8 bases. The CDR3 has 15 residues. V lost 4 bases, J lost 0 bases, and 6 bases stayed unmatched. Germline CDR1 reads SGHRS; CDR2 reads YFSETQ. The CDR3: CASSPRLASSYEQYF. CDR3 in DNA: TGCGCCAGCAGCCCTCGACTAGCGAGCTCCTACGAGCAGTACTTC.

The rearrangement links TRBV19 to TRBJ2-7; 9 positions match TRBD2. Looked up from germline, CDR1 is LNHDA and CDR2 is SQIVND (reference sequence). V lost 3 bases to trimming and J lost 9 bases; unmatched junction nucleotides: 9. The CDR3 has 14 residues. The CDR3 DNA is TGTGCCAGTAGTATTGGGACTAGCCCCCCACGGCAGTACTTC. Protein product: CASSIGTSPPRQYF.

The J gene is TRBJ2-5, the V gene TRBV5-1; D call uncertain. TRBJ2-7 matches the DNA end more closely, so the J call is doubtful. From germline, CDR1 is SGHRS and CDR2 YFSETQ. The CDR3 length is 14 residues. The DNA for the CDR3 is TGCGCCAGCAGCTTATGGGCTCCATCCTACGAGCAGTACTTC. Translated: CASSLWAPSYEQYF.

The chain recombines TRBV5-1 with TRBJ2-1, with 7 bases matching TRBD2. Germline values: CDR1 SGHRS, CDR2 YFSETQ. The CDR3 loop spans 22 amino acids. The V segment lost 0 bases and the J segment 0 bases; nucleotides outside the gene matches: 21. The CDR3, as DNA: TGCGCCAGCAGCTTGGGAGGTAGGGCGGCCGCTGGCGGGGGACGCTCCTACAATGAGCAGTTCTTC. Protein product: CASSLGGRAAAGGGRSYNEQFF.

The rearrangement links TRBV15 to TRBJ2-7, with D possibly matching TRBD2 (5 bases). Germline CDR1 and CDR2: LNHNV and YYDKDF (reference sequence). V lost 8 bases and J 6 bases, leaving 14 bases between the germline ends. The CDR3 length is 12 residues. For the CDR3, the DNA is TGTGCCACCGGACTGGGAGTGGGCGAGCAGTACTTC. Amino acids: CATGLGVGEQYF.

In DNA form, the CDR3 reads TGTGCCTGGAGCGTGACTAGCGGGCGCAATAAGTATTTT. Translating it yields CAWSVTSGRNKYF. The chain recombines TRBV30 with TRBJ2-3; 10 bases agree with TRBD2. Per germline, CDR1 GTSNPN and CDR2 SVGIG (reference sequence). The CDR3 has 13 amino acids. Trimming removed 3 bases from V and 13 bases from J; junction bases left unmatched: 10.

This sequence joins TRBV5-1 and TRBJ1-1, with D tentatively TRBD1 (6 bases). CDR1 and CDR2 (germline): SGHRS, YFSETQ. The V end lost 4 bases, the J end lost 1 base, and 14 bases lay between the germline ends. This CDR3 is 15 amino acids long. In nucleotides, the CDR3 is TGCGCCAGCAGCATACAGGGATACGAGAACACTGAAGCTTTCTTT. Protein sequence: CASSIQGYENTEAFF.

This chain uses TRBV10-1 with TRBJ2-2; maybe TRBD1 (6 bases). The CDR3 runs to 12 residues. With 6 bases removed from V and 5 bases from J, the gap between germline ends came to 7 bases. CDR1 is WNHNN and CDR2 is SYGVQD in the germline V gene (reference sequence). CDR3 DNA: TGCGCCAGCAGAACAGGGACCGGGGAGCTGTTTTTT. Translating gives CASRTGTGELFF.

The V call is TRBV10-1, the J call TRBJ2-1; 12 bases line up with TRBD2. This CDR3 is 14 amino acids long. Germline CDR1 is WNHNN and CDR2 is SYGVQD (reference sequence). V shed 4 bases, J shed 5 bases, and the junction held 0 bases outside the gene matches. As DNA, the CDR3 is TGCGCCAGCAGTGGACTAGCGGGGGACAATGAGCAGTTCTTC. Its protein is CASSGLAGDNEQFF.

The CDR3 region has the DNA TGTGCCAGCAGCTCCCCTCTGAATTTTGTAGAGGCCTCTGGAAACACCATATATTTT. This gives the protein CASSSPLNFVEASGNTIYF. This chain uses TRBV7-9 with TRBJ1-3; D gene ambiguous. There are 19 residues in the CDR3. Trimming removed 4 bases at V and 0 bases at J, with 22 bases between. The germline V gene has CDR1 SEHNR and CDR2 FQNEAQ (reference sequence).

The genes are TRBV6-6 and TRBJ1-2, with D maybe TRBD1 (6 bases). With 6 bases removed from V and 5 bases from J, the gap between germline ends came to 16 bases. The CDR3 consists of 14 residues. Germline CDR1 MNHNY, CDR2 SVGAGI (reference sequence). The CDR3 sequence: CASSGQGRAYGYTF. The DNA of the CDR3 is TGTGCCAGCAGCGGGCAGGGGCGAGCGTATGGCTACACCTTC.

J is TRBJ2-5 and V is TRBV5-4; TRBD2 matches 9 bases. The V segment lost 1 base and the J segment 2 bases; nucleotides outside the gene matches: 3. This CDR3 contains 15 residues. Germline CDR1 is SGHNT and CDR2 is YYREEE (reference sequence). CDR3 region: CASSLTSGQQETQYF. The CDR3 bases are TGTGCCAGCAGCTTGACTAGCGGGCAGCAAGAGACCCAGTACTTC.